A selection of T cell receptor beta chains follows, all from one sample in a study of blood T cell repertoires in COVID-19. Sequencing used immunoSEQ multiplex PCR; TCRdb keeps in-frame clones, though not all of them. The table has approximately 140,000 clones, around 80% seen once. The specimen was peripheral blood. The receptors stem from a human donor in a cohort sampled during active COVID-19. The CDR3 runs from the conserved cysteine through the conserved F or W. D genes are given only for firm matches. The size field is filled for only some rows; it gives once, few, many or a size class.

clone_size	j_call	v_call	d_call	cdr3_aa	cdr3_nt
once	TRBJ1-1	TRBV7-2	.	CASSLGLGDGGAFF	TGTGCCAGCAGCTTAGGTCTAGGGGATGGGGGGGCTTTCTTT
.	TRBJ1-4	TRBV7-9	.	CASSLGGTPNEKLFF	TGTGCCAGCAGCTTGGGGGGAACTCCTAATGAAAAACTGTTTTTT
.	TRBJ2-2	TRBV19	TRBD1	CASSLQGATVGELFF	TGTGCCAGTAGTCTACAGGGGGCAACGGTCGGGGAGCTGTTTTTT
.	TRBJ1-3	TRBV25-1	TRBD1	CASKRQGVGNTIYF	TGTGCCAGCAAGAGACAGGGTGTGGGAAACACCATATATTTT
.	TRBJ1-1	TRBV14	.	CASSLTARPEAFF	TGTGCCAGCAGCCTTACTGCTAGGCCTGAAGCTTTCTTT
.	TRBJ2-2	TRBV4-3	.	CASSQDSLGTGTTGELFF	TGCGCCAGCAGCCAAGATTCATTGGGCACAGGGACCACCGGGGAGCTGTTTTTT
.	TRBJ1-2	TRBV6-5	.	CASFETGLGYTF	TGTGCCAGCTTTGAAACAGGGCTTGGCTACACCTTC
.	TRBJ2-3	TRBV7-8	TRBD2	CASRPTSGGTTDTQYF	TGTGCCAGCAGGCCTACTAGCGGGGGAACAACAGATACGCAGTATTTT
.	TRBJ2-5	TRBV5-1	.	CASSFPGGGETQYF	TGCGCCAGCAGCTTTCCAGGGGGAGGAGAGACCCAGTACTTC
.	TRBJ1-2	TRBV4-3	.	CASSQERNYGYTF	TGCGCCAGCAGCCAAGAGAGGAACTATGGCTACACCTTC
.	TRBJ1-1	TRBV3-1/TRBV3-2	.	CASSQVGGQEAFF	TGTGCCAGCAGCCAAGTCGGAGGGCAGGAAGCTTTCTTT
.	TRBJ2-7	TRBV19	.	CASLDIGDSSYEQYF	TGTGCCAGTCTTGACATCGGAGACAGCTCCTACGAGCAGTACTTC
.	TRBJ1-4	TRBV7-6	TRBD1	CASSLNSRQTGREKLFF	TGTGCCAGCAGCTTAAATAGTAGGCAGACAGGGCGCGAAAAACTGTTTTTT
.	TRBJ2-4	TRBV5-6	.	CASSSRGTNIQYF	TGTGCCAGCAGCAGCAGAGGAACAAACATTCAGTACTTC
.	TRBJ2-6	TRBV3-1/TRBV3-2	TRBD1	CASNWDSSFSGANVLTF	TGTGCCAGCAATTGGGACAGCTCCTTCTCTGGGGCCAACGTCCTGACTTTC
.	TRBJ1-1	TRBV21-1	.	CASSLLGADTEAFF	TGTGCCAGCAGCCTTCTGGGGGCGGACACTGAAGCTTTCTTT
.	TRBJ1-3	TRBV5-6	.	CASSSGLLNTIYF	TGTGCCAGCAGCTCGGGACTATTAAACACCATATATTTT
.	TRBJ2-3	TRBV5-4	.	CASHTSSHTDTQYF	TGTGCCAGCCACACTAGCTCCCACACAGATACGCAGTATTTT
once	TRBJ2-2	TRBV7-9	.	CASSRIMRIRTENTGELFF	TGTGCCAGCAGCCGTATTATGAGGATTAGGACAGAGAACACCGGGGAGCTGTTTTTT
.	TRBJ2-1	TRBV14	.	CASSQDWASGYGQFF	TGTGCCAGCAGCCAAGACTGGGCAAGCGGGTATGGGCAGTTCTTC
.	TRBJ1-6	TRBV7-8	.	CASSLAQGYNSPLHF	TGTGCCAGCAGCTTAGCCCAGGGGTATAATTCACCCCTCCACTTT
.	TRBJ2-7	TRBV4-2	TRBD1	CASSQDPGQGYEQYF	TGTGCCAGCAGCCAAGATCCGGGACAGGGCTACGAGCAGTACTTC
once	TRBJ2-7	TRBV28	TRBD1	CASFRAGGYEQYF	TGTGCCAGCTTTAGGGCAGGGGGTTACGAGCAGTACTTC
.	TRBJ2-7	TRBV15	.	CATSSLAFFEQYF	TGTGCCACCAGCAGCTTAGCGTTTTTCGAGCAGTACTTC
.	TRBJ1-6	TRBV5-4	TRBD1	CASRTGQGANNSPLHF	TGTGCCAGCAGAACGGGACAGGGGGCGAATAATTCACCCCTCCACTTT
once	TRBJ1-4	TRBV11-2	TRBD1	CASSLDRTGRKLFF	TGTGCCAGCAGCTTAGACCGGACAGGAAGAAAACTGTTTTTT
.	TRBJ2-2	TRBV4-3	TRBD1	CASSQEGRGRLGGTGELFF	TGCGCCAGCAGCCAAGAAGGCAGGGGGCGCTTAGGTGGCACCGGGGAGCTGTTTTTT
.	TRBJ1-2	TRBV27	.	CASSLSYGANYGYTF	TGTGCCAGCAGTTTATCGTACGGGGCTAACTATGGCTACACCTTC
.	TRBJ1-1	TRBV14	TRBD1	CASSHSGGAEAFF	TGTGCCAGCAGCCACTCAGGGGGAGCTGAAGCTTTCTTT
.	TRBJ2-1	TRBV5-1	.	CASSPDSSYNEQFF	TGCGCCAGCAGCCCCGACAGCTCCTACAATGAGCAGTTCTTC
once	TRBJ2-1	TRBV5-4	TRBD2	CASSPGLAGALYNEQFF	TGTGCCAGCAGCCCCGGACTAGCGGGGGCCCTTTACAATGAGCAGTTCTTC
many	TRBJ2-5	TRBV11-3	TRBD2	CASSLNGLAGTQYF	TGTGCCAGCAGCTTAAACGGACTAGCGGGGACCCAGTACTTC
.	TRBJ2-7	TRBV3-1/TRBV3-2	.	CASSPSSYEQYF	TGTGCCAGCAGCCCGAGCTCCTACGAGCAGTACTTC
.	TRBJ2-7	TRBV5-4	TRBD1	CASSATGAAHYEQYF	TGTGCCAGCAGCGCAACAGGGGCCGCGCACTACGAGCAGTACTTC
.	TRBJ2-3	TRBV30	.	CAWSVLLDTQYF	TGTGCCTGGAGTGTACTCCTAGATACGCAGTATTTT
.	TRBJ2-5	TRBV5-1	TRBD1	CASSLGDSLQETQYF	TGCGCCAGCAGCTTGGGGGACAGTCTACAAGAGACCCAGTACTTC
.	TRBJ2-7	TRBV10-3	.	CAISEPGPGLGGYEQYF	TGTGCCATCAGTGAGCCGGGCCCGGGATTGGGGGGTTACGAGCAGTACTTC
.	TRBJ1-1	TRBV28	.	CASPGRFTEAFF	TGTGCTAGTCCAGGGCGGTTTACTGAAGCTTTCTTT
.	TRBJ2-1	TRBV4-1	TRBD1	CASSQEGQGAFNEQFF	TGCGCCAGCAGCCAAGAGGGTCAGGGGGCGTTTAATGAGCAGTTCTTC
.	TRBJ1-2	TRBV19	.	CASSLLGDGYTF	TGTGCCAGTAGTCTTTTAGGGGATGGCTACACCTTC